This is a list of T cell receptor beta chains from one sample in a study of T cells after yellow fever vaccination. One entry per CDR3 protein, called by TCRdb with MiXCR from the 5' RACE reads. The sample has approximately 150,000 distinct CDR3 sequences; 6.2% are singletons. The specimen was CD4+ T cells sorted from PBMCs, collected on the day of the first yellow fever vaccination. These receptors were taken from a man between 18 and 29 years old who received the YFV17D yellow fever vaccine. CDR3s include the opening cysteine and the closing phenylalanine or tryptophan. D genes are given only for firm matches. Clone size is given for some rows only: seen once, a few or many times, or a class if the clone is expanded.

j_call cdr3_length d_call v_call clone_size cdr3_aa cdr3_nt
TRBJ2-5 14 TRBD2 TRBV6-1 few CASSVRGGSETQYF TGTGCCAGCAGTGTTCGGGGGGGCTCGGAGACCCAGTACTTC
TRBJ2-7 15 . TRBV6-5 many CASRRMAAGWYEQYF TGTGCCAGCAGGAGGATGGCGGCCGGGTGGTACGAGCAGTACTTC
TRBJ1-2 15 TRBD1 TRBV4-3 . CASRGDRGKTYGYTF TGCGCCAGCAGGGGTGACAGGGGGAAAACCTATGGCTACACCTTC
TRBJ1-2 11 . TRBV7-9 many CASSSSSGYTF TGTGCCAGCAGTTCCTCGTCTGGCTACACCTTC
TRBJ2-5 13 . TRBV29-1 few CSVRLPLMETQYF TGCAGCGTTCGACTTCCCCTGATGGAGACCCAGTACTTC
TRBJ2-3 12 . TRBV24-1 many CATSSGGSTQYF TGTGCCACCTCTTCTGGAGGGAGTACGCAGTATTTT
TRBJ2-1 16 . TRBV4-3 many CASSQEGRGRRNEQFF TGCGCCAGCAGCCAAGAAGGGAGGGGGCGGCGGAATGAGCAGTTCTTC
TRBJ2-1 13 . TRBV19 few CASSAQKATEQFF TGTGCCAGTAGTGCACAGAAAGCAACTGAGCAGTTCTTC
TRBJ2-7 16 . TRBV5-1 few CASSYTLGEMAYEQYF TGCGCCAGCAGCTACACCTTGGGGGAAATGGCCTACGAGCAGTACTTC
TRBJ1-3 13 . TRBV7-2 many CASQGGSGNTIYF TGTGCCAGCCAGGGCGGGTCTGGAAACACCATATATTTT
TRBJ2-5 14 . TRBV5-1 . CASSWGAGEETQYF TGCGCCAGCAGCTGGGGGGCAGGGGAAGAGACCCAGTACTTC